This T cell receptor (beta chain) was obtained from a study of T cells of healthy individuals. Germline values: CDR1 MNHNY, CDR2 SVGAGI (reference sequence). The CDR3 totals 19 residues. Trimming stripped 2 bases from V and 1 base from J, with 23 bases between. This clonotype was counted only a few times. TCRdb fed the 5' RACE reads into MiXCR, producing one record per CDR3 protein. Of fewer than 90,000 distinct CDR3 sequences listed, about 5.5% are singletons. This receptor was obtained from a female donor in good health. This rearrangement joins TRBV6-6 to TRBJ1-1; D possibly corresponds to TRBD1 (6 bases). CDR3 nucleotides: TGTGCCAGCAGTTACACGGATCATCCGGGACACCCGTCGAACACTGAAGCTTTCTTT. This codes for CASSYTDHPGHPSNTEAFF.